The present T cell receptor (beta chain) was sequenced within a study of metastatic and nonmetastatic thyroid tumors. Study outcomes and limitations: Significantly greater TCR beta diversity was reportedly found in malignant thyroid tumors than in benign nodules (in blood and tumor).

This clone was detected many times. Its target is not known. In the authors' methods: A distant-metastasis classifier for papillary thyroid cancer was built using CDR3 differences across clinicopathological groups. TCRdb used MiXCR to call clones anew from the PCR reads. Clone size and V and J calls follow TCRdb, not the original study. The sample holds over 10,000 clones, 20% to 30% seen once. Germline CDR1 reads GTSNPN; CDR2 reads SVGIG (reference sequence). The CDR3 loop spans 14 amino acids. V shed 2 bases and J shed 0 bases, with 10 bases lying between them. Patients had received no treatment of any kind before thyroid surgery.

This receptor was obtained from a female donor with papillary thyroid cancer or a benign thyroid nodule (not recorded which). Some clones in this sample may be carry-over from other donors' samples. The rearrangement links TRBV30 to TRBJ2-5; D possibly corresponds to TRBD1 (5 bases). Sequenced material: tumor tissue. CDR3 amino acids: CAWSLRVNQETQYF. The CDR3 DNA follows: TGTGCCTGGAGTCTCAGGGTGAACCAAGAGACCCAGTACTTC.